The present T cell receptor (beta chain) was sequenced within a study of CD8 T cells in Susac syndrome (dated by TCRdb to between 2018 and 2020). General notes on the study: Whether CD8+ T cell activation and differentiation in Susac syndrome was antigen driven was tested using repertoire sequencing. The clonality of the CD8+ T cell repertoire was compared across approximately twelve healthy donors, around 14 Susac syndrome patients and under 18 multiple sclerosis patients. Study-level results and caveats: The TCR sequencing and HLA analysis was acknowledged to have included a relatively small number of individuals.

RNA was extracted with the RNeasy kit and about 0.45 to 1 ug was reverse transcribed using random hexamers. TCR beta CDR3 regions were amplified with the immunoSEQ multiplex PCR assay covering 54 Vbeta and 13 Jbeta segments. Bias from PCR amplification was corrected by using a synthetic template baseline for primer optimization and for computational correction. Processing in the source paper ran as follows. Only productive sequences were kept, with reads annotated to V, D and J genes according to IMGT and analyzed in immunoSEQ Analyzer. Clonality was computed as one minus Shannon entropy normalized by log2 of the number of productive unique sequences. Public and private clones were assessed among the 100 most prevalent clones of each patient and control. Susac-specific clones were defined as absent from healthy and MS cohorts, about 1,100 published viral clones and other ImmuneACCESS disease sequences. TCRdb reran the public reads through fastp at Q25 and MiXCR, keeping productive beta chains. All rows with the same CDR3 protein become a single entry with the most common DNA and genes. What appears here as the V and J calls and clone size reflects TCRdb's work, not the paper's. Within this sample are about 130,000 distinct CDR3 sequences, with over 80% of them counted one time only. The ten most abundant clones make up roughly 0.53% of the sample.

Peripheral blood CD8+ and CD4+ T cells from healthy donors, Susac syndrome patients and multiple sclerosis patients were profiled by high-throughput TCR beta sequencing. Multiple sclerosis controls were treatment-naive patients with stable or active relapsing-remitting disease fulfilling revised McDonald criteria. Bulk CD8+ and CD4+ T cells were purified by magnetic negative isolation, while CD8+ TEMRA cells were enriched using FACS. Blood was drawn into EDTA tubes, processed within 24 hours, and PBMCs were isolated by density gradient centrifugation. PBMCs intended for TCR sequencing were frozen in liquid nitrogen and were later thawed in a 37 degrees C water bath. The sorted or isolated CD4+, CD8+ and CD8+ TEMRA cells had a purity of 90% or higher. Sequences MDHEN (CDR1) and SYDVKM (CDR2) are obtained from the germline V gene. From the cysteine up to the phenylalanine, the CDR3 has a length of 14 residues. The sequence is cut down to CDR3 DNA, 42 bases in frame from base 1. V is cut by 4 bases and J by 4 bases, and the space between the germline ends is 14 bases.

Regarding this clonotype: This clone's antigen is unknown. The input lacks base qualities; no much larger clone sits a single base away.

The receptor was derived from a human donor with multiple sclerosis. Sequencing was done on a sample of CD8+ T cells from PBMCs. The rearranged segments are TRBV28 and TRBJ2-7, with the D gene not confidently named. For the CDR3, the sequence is CASSSQGEEYEQYF. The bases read TGTGCCAGCAGTTCCCAAGGCGAAGAGTACGAGCAGTACTTC.